Listed here is a single TCR beta chain. It lacks a known antigen. No quality values exist for individual bases; no much larger clone is one base distant. V was cut back by 0 bases and J by 0 bases, leaving a gap of 13 bases between them. From cysteine to phenylalanine, the CDR3 is 18 amino acids long. Only the CDR3 portion is preserved as DNA: 54 bases, with reading frame beginning at the first base. According to the germline V gene, CDR1 reads SGHRS and CDR2 reads YFSETQ. Library preparation used the immunoSEQ multiplex PCR assay. A mixture of 60 forward primers for TCR Vbeta segments and 13 reverse primers for TCR Jbeta segments was used in the multiplex PCR. The CDR3 region of rearranged TCR beta genes was amplified from genomic DNA with a multiplex PCR assay. The amplified TCR beta libraries were sequenced on the Illumina HiSeq System as 87-base-pair reads. The paper's data handling went like this. A later analysis counted approximately 74 million unique TCR beta chains across the 666 repertoires, and about 10 million of these chains were shared by at least two donors. Raw reads were error-corrected and collapsed into unique sequences by a nearest-neighbor algorithm in which closely related sequences were merged to remove PCR and sequencing errors. CDR3 sequences were aligned to IMGT reference sequences to assign V, D and J gene segments. Each retained sequence needed at least a six-nucleotide match to both a V gene segment and a J gene segment. Rearrangements were classified as productive when the CDR3 lacked stop codons and remained in frame with V and J, and all other rearrangements were classified as non-productive. CDR3 was defined according to IMGT convention as the region running from the second conserved V-encoded cysteine to the conserved J-encoded phenylalanine. The earlier analysis of about 570 of the donors excluded any sequence lacking an unambiguous match to a single V gene segment. In an earlier analysis of approximately 590 of the donors, V segments were called functional above 56.7% productive rearrangements and were called segregating when the between-donor standard deviation exceeded 5%. To diagnose cytomegalovirus status from the catalog of TCR beta chain sequences, a statistical classification framework was built. In a later analysis, V and J genes were assigned by comparing TCR nucleotide sequences against IMGT/GENE-DB human TR gene sequences. In a later analysis, CDR3 sequences and most-parsimonious VDJ recombination scenarios were assigned using the TCRdist pipeline. In a later analysis, every TCR beta chain was defined by the combination of its CDR3 amino acid sequence and its V-gene family, and reads without a unique V-gene family were dropped. As a way to deal with suspected cross-contamination and a sequencing artifact, a later analysis dropped hundreds of nucleotide sequences that were highly shared and had low generation probability. In a later analysis, a clonal expansion index was calculated for each public chain from normalized within-repertoire ranks of inferred template counts. A later analysis computed generation probabilities with a VDJ recombination model fitted to out-of-frame rearrangements, and checked the results against IGoR. In a later analysis, hypergeometric tests were used to score TCR-TCR, TCR-HLA and TCR-CMV co-occurrence, with a repertoire-size bias correction applied to TCR pairs. In a later analysis, false discovery rates were estimated by permuting HLA or CMV assignments 20 times. In a later analysis, co-occurring TCRs were grouped using DBSCAN, with TCRdist sequence similarity added in when clustering inside HLA-allele-positive subsets. Repertoires with fewer than 30,000 or more than 120,000 public chains were left out of co-occurrence clustering, as were about 5 repertoires with anomalous nucleotide sharing. In its TCRdb copy, this immuneACCESS table keeps in-frame sequences only and misses some clones. Where compared with another copy, unresolved V genes explain less than half of these, and the others have no known cause. The DNA gave D and trimming, while V, J and clone size come from that table. Across this sample there are 100,000 to 150,000 clones, with roughly 82% seen only once. Roughly 12% of the sample is held by the ten biggest clonotypes.

The data were obtained in a study of cytomegalovirus exposure and HLA in healthy donors (dated by TCRdb to 2015 to 2018). A note on the overall study: An earlier analysis of 587 of the donors reported over 250 Gb of sequence data and 90 million to 120 million unique TCR beta sequences obtained from 150 million to 200 million T cells. An early release covering over 500 HLA-typed donors comprised about 300 gigabases of sequencing data and around 80 million unique TCR sequences. Of the 300 to 500 genotyped donors, roughly 76% were placed in the genetic ancestry cluster associated with self-reported Caucasian donors. The study aimed to test whether signatures of past pathogen exposure could be identified by cataloging public T cell receptors. The study profiled the T cell repertoires of 500 to 800 subjects by immunosequencing and related them to cytomegalovirus serostatus. In addition to the first cohort of 650 to 750 subjects, a separate validation cohort of some 120 different subjects was used. The study combined high-throughput TCR immunosequencing, statistical association of individual TCRs with disease status, and machine learning to predict cytomegalovirus infection status. A later analysis re-analyzed previously published TCR beta repertoires from 500 to 700 donors and added high-resolution HLA genotyping to study TCR occurrence patterns. In the later analysis, no new phenotypic data were used to find candidate immune exposures; instead, reliance was placed on TCR beta sequences and their occurrence across donors. In an earlier analysis of roughly 540 of the donors, high-throughput TCR beta sequencing was used to judge whether each TCR beta V gene segment behaved as functional or pseudogenic. Donor age, sex, ethnicity and CMV serostatus were collected together with the repertoire data. A later genetic analysis used genome-wide SNP genotypes for about 55% of the 666 donors, treating that subset as a discovery cohort. All discovery cohort repertoires had been generated on a single sequencing platform. Both class I and class II loci were covered by HLA typing, at four-digit resolution. The number of donors typed differed by locus, with roughly 620-630 for A, B, C, DRB1 and DQB1, roughly 520 for DQA1, 600 to 610 for DPA1, and 450 to 480 for DPB1. A few DR-DQ haplotypes were treated as single units for association and clustering because of strong linkage in the cohort. Among 398 genotyped donors of the cohort, an average of roughly 230,000 unique TCR beta nucleotide sequences was sequenced per donor, of which approximately 18% were non-productive. What the study reported, not specific to this receptor: Compared with the approximately 720-donor mean, donors in an Asian-associated ancestry cluster had fewer N-insertions in productive TCRs, according to a later genetic analysis. A later analysis found that TCR association rates varied across HLA loci, with DRB1 alleles showing the most associated TCRs and HLA-C alleles the fewest. This cohort had only TCR beta chains sequenced, and the lack of alpha or paired-chain data limited which features could be detected. A total of 150 to 200 TCR beta chains were listed by the study as associated with cytomegalovirus. HLA typing was unavailable for some donors at each locus, so association tests used only the typed subset. The authors suggested that the approach could potentially be generalized to other disease states and immunological phenotypes. In a later analysis, HLA-associated TCR beta chains showed more clonal expansion and lower generation probabilities than non-associated chains that were equally common. Linkage disequilibrium might explain the correlated functional status among segregating V segments, but an unknown experimental factor could not be excluded. Strong co-occurrence of HLA alleles, especially DR and DQ, made assigning TCR associations to individual alleles difficult. A further reported finding was that TCR beta sequences accurately predicted the HLA-A and HLA-B alleles for most subjects in the first cohort. Some IMGT-functional V segments, including TRBV6-2 and TRBV6-3, could not be told apart with the 87-base-pair reads, so those segments were excluded. A cluster of highly shared sequence variants was judged likely to represent a technical artifact of the sequencing pipeline. In vitro tests confirmed that a few of the cytomegalovirus-associated TCR beta chains recognize cytomegalovirus antigens. Broadly in line with IMGT annotations, most TCR beta V segments showed up in productive rearrangements about 90% or about 30% of the time in an earlier analysis of 587 of the donors. At a false discovery rate of 0.05, a later analysis linked 15,000 to 20,000 TCR beta sequences to specific HLA alleles. The classifier was reported to diagnose cytomegalovirus status with high specificity and sensitivity in both the original and validation cohorts. The only immune exposure information available for the cohort was CMV serostatus. V-gene and J-gene trimming of TCR beta chains was associated with a missense DCLRE1C variant in a later genetic analysis, and the association was replicated in an independent cohort. Most TCR sequences were observed very rarely across donors, whereas some public TCRs were present in many individuals. Several of the top co-occurrence clusters appeared to be linked to parvovirus B19, influenza, CMV and Epstein-Barr virus, according to a later analysis. Presence/absence analyses assumed roughly uniform sequencing depth across donors, an assumption that may not hold. About 17 rarely observed V segments, including chromosome 9 orphons, were excluded from the earlier analysis of just under 600 of the donors because counts were too low. A later analysis found that most CMV-associated TCR beta chains appeared HLA-restricted, with HLA associations seemingly driven largely by CMV exposure.

The cohort was made up of several hundred healthy bone marrow donors. At the time of sampling, all cohort members were nominally healthy, though unrecorded immune exposures were likely present. The donor tested CMV seropositive and was one of the 289 seropositive cohort members. A peripheral blood sample was provided by each donor, and peripheral blood mononuclear cells were used for TCR beta sequencing. The Qiagen DNeasy Blood Extraction Kit was used to extract genomic DNA from the blood cell samples. This sequence uses TRBV5-1 and TRBJ2-6; TRBD1 could be the D gene, as 6 bases match. The sequence came from a woman aged 40 to 50 in good health and CMV-seropositive. The material sequenced was PBMCs. The nucleotides are TGCGCCAGCAGCTTGGATACAGGGCTACACTCTGGGGCCAACGTCCTGACTTTC. This yields the protein CASSLDTGLHSGANVLTF. Beyond the CDR3, the reference TRBV5-1 and TRBJ2-6 genes provide the residues; the full variable domain reads: KAGVTQTPRYLIKTRGQQVTLSCSPISGHRSVSWYQQTPGQGLQFLFEYFSETQRNKGNFPGRFSGRQFSNSRSEMNVSTLELGDSALYLCASSLDTGLHSGANVLTFGAGSRLTVL.